This T cell receptor beta chain was identified during a study of cytomegalovirus exposure and HLA in healthy donors. Whole-study results and caveats: Later on, an analysis tied around 17,000 TCR beta sequences to HLA alleles at 0.05 false discovery rate. Reports indicate that TCR beta sequences accurately predicted the HLA-A and HLA-B alleles of most subjects.

This clone was seen only a few times. Its antigen is not known. V dropped 2 bases and J dropped 1; count of bases not matched to a gene: 3. This CDR3 spans 15 amino acids. Germline values: CDR1 MNHNY, CDR2 SVGAGI (reference sequence). PCR employed 60 Vbeta and 13 Jbeta primers. TCRdb keeps only in-frame clones here, not all; method: immunoSEQ multiplex PCR. There are some 130,000 clones in the sample; around 77% occur only once, and 4.2% lies in the top ten. The sequenced sample consisted of PBMCs. This chain connects TRBV6-6 to TRBJ2-7; TRBD1 aligns across 9 bases. This sequence originates from a male donor in good health and CMV-seropositive. The CDR3 is CASSYGTGLSYEQYF. In DNA, the CDR3 is TGTGCCAGCAGTTACGGGACAGGGCTATCCTACGAGCAGTACTTC.